These 16 T cell receptor beta chains came from one sample sequenced in a study of cytomegalovirus exposure and HLA in healthy donors. The PCR contained 60 Vbeta and 13 Jbeta primers. The data were produced by immunoSEQ multiplex PCR, yet TCRdb's version contains in-frame clones alone and is incomplete. Its table records tens of thousands of clones. What was sequenced was PBMCs. Receptors were obtained from a woman aged 55-70 years in good health and CMV-seronegative.

The rearrangement uses TRBV7-2 and TRBJ2-7; no reliable D call. The V end lost 3 bases, the J end lost 5 bases, and 5 bases lay between the germline ends. The CDR3 length is 11 residues. Looked up from germline, CDR1 is SGHTA and CDR2 is FQGNSA. The CDR3 loop is CASSLAHEQYF. The CDR3 DNA sequence: TGTGCCAGCAGCTTGGCCCACGAGCAGTACTTC.

This chain connects TRBV19 to TRBJ1-3; 10 nucleotides match TRBD1. CDR1 LNHDA and CDR2 SQIVND come from the germline V gene (reference sequence). V was clipped by 7 bases and J by 0 bases; unmatched bases: 6. The CDR3 runs 16 residues. This chain's CDR3 is CASILTGGSSGNTIYF. The CDR3 coding sequence is TGTGCCAGTATCCTGACAGGGGGCAGCTCTGGAAACACCATATATTTT.

V is TRBV6-1 and J is TRBJ1-5, with D hard to call. Trimming took off 3 bases at V and 2 bases at J, with 11 bases between the two ends. The CDR3 covers 15 residues. Germline CDR1 is MNHNS and CDR2 is SASEGT. The chain's CDR3 is CASSDSWAGNQPQHF. The CDR3 DNA is TGTGCCAGCAGTGACTCGTGGGCCGGCAATCAGCCCCAGCATTTT.

V gene TRBV7-9 combines with J gene TRBJ1-4, with TRBD1 as a possible D gene (6 bases). The germline gives CDR1 SEHNR, CDR2 FQNEAQ (reference sequence). The V end lost 4 bases, the J end lost 5 bases, and 20 bases lay between the germline ends. The CDR3 contains 17 residues. DNA for the CDR3: TGTGCCAGCAGCTCGAGCAGTCTACAGGGATGGAATGAAAAACTGTTTTTT. Translating it yields CASSSSSLQGWNEKLFF.

This chain uses TRBV6-1 with TRBJ2-7, with 7 bases aligning to TRBD1. V shed 11 bases, J shed 6 bases, and the junction held 10 bases outside the gene matches. This CDR3 has 12 amino acids. The germline gives CDR1 MNHNS, CDR2 SASEGT. CDR3 sequence (DNA): TGTGCCGCCGGGGACAGCCCCTGCGAGCAGTACTTC. It is translated as CAAGDSPCEQYF.

The chain has TRBV6-6 and TRBJ2-7; TRBD1 matches at 7 bases. V dropped 5 bases and J dropped 4; count of bases not matched to a gene: 8. This CDR3 spans 14 amino acids. The germline gives CDR1 MNHNY, CDR2 SVGAGI (reference sequence). CDR3 in amino acids: CASSARDRSYEQYF. The DNA for the CDR3 is TGTGCCAGCAGTGCCCGGGACAGATCTTACGAGCAGTACTTC.

The V and J genes are TRBV6-4 and TRBJ2-2, with 14 bases lining up with TRBD2. Germline CDR1 and CDR2: MRHNA and SNTAGT. The CDR3 covers 17 residues. The V and J ends lost 5 bases and 3 bases, in that order; junction bases with no gene match: 5. The CDR3 nucleotides are TGTGCCAGCAGTAACCCGGGACTAGCGGGAGACACCGGGGAGCTGTTTTTT. As protein: CASSNPGLAGDTGELFF.

This chain uses TRBV18 with TRBJ1-1, with 10 bases aligning to TRBD1. Germline loops: CDR1 KGHSH, CDR2 LQKENI. V shed 4 bases and J 5 bases; nucleotides not matched to a gene: 7. The CDR3 loop spans 15 amino acids. The CDR3 is CASSRETGGYTEAFF. The CDR3, as DNA: TGTGCCAGCTCACGAGAGACAGGGGGCTATACTGAAGCTTTCTTT.

The CDR3 coding sequence is TGTGCCAGCAGCTACCTAGGGGGCTCGAATGATGGCTACACCTTC. Its protein is CASSYLGGSNDGYTF. The chain combines TRBV7-2 with TRBJ1-2, with 7 nucleotides matching TRBD1. Germline CDR1 SGHTA, CDR2 FQGNSA. The CDR3 sequence is 15 residues long. The V gene end was trimmed by 4 bases and the J gene end by 6 bases; junction bases not matched to a gene: 11.

V and J are TRBV7-8 and TRBJ1-2, with 9 bases aligning to TRBD1. Germline lookup yields CDR1 SGHVS and CDR2 FQNEAQ. The junction had 11 bases not matched to a gene; V was cut back by 0 bases and J by 6 bases. The CDR3 consists of 17 residues. CDR3 in amino acids: CASSLARTGVLLDGYTF. Written as DNA, the CDR3 is TGTGCCAGCAGCTTAGCTCGGACAGGGGTCTTGCTCGATGGCTACACCTTC.

The J gene is TRBJ1-2, the V gene TRBV18; D remains unclear. Per the germline V gene, CDR1 is KGHSH and CDR2 is LQKENI. V dropped 3 bases and J dropped 6 bases, with 11 bases sitting between them. This CDR3 is built from 13 residues. This CDR3 reads CASSPTRTNGYTF. CDR3 sequence (DNA): TGTGCCAGCTCACCGACTCGAACGAATGGCTACACCTTC.

The rearrangement uses TRBV11-3 and TRBJ2-7; a possible D gene is TRBD2 (7 bases). In germline, CDR1 is SGHNT, CDR2 YENEEA. V lost 2 bases and J 7 bases, leaving 12 bases between the germline ends. The CDR3 contains 13 residues. CDR3 sequence reads: CASSLQGGGEQYF. In DNA form, the CDR3 reads TGTGCCAGCAGCTTACAAGGGGGAGGGGAGCAGTACTTC. The full variable domain, its missing parts supplied by reference TRBV11-3 and TRBJ2-7, is EAGVVQSPRYKIIEKKQPVAFWCNPISGHNTLYWYLQNLGQGPELLIRYENEEAVDDSQLPKDRFSAERLKGVDSTLKIQPAELGDSAVYLCASSLQGGGEQYFGPGTRLTVT.

V is TRBV7-9 and J is TRBJ2-7; TRBD1 might be the D (6 bases). Germline CDR1 and CDR2: SEHNR and FQNEAQ (reference sequence). Trimming removed 4 bases at V and 5 bases at J, with 12 bases between. The length of the CDR3 is 13 residues. CDR3 loop: CASSSQGTDEQYF. As DNA, the CDR3 is TGTGCCAGCAGCTCTCAGGGGACGGACGAGCAGTACTTC.

The rearrangement uses TRBV28 and TRBJ1-2, with 9 bases aligning to TRBD1. J was trimmed by 8 bases and V by 5 bases; bases with no gene match: 3. The CDR3 has 12 residues. The V gene's germline CDR1 is MDHEN and CDR2 SYDVKM. CDR3 sequence reads: CASSTGGRGYTF. The DNA of the CDR3 is TGTGCCAGCAGTACAGGGGGCCGGGGCTACACCTTC.

The V call is TRBV6-5, the J call TRBJ2-2; D unresolved. Trimming left V 2 bases short and J 0 bases short, with 10 bases between. CDR3 length: 16 residues. CDR1 and CDR2 from the germline V gene are MNHEY and SVGAGI. CDR3 DNA: TGTGCCAGCAGTTACGATGGAGACCCGAACACCGGGGAGCTGTTTTTT. It is translated as CASSYDGDPNTGELFF.

The V and J genes are TRBV9 and TRBJ1-1; the D is unclear. V gave up 4 bases and J gave up 2 bases, with 15 bases separating them. The CDR3 loop spans 15 amino acids. The V gene's germline CDR1 is SGDLS and CDR2 YYNGEE. CDR3 residues: CASSPQVGVNTEAFF. DNA for the CDR3: TGTGCCAGCAGCCCCCAAGTCGGGGTAAACACTGAAGCTTTCTTT.